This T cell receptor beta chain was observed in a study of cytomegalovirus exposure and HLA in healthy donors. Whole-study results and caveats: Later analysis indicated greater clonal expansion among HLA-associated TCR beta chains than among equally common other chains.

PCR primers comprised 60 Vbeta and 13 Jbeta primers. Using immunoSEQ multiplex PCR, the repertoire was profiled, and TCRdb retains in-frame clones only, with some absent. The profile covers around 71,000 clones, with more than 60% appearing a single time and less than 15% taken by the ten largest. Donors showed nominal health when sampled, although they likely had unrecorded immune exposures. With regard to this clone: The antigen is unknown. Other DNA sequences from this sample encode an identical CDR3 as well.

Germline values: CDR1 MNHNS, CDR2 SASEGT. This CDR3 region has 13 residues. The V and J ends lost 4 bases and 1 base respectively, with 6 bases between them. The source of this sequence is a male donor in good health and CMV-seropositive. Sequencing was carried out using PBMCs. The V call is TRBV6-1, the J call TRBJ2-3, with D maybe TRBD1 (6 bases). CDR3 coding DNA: TGTGCCAGCAGTGGACAGGGCACAGATACGCAGTATTTT. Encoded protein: CASSGQGTDTQYF.